This is a list of T cell receptor beta chains from one sample in a study of blood T cell repertoires in COVID-19. Assay used: immunoSEQ multiplex PCR; TCRdb lists only in-frame clones, some missing. The sample carries about 230,000 clones, roughly 82% recorded once. Input material: peripheral blood. The receptors originated from a middle-aged man who had recovered from COVID-19. The CDR3 runs from the conserved cysteine through the conserved F or W. D genes are given only for firm matches. Part of the rows lack a size; the others show once, few, many or a class for expanded clones.

v_call: TRBV9
clone_size: .
j_call: TRBJ2-2
d_call: .
cdr3_length: 15
cdr3_aa: CASSVRDKNTGELFF
cdr3_nt: TGTGCCAGCAGCGTCCGGGACAAGAACACCGGGGAGCTGTTTTTT

v_call: TRBV3-1/TRBV3-2
clone_size: .
j_call: TRBJ2-2
d_call: .
cdr3_length: 15
cdr3_aa: CASSARLGNTGELFF
cdr3_nt: TGTGCCAGCAGCGCTCGACTAGGGAACACCGGGGAGCTGTTTTTT

v_call: TRBV9
clone_size: .
j_call: TRBJ1-4
d_call: TRBD1
cdr3_length: 15
cdr3_aa: CASSSKGQLNEKLFF
cdr3_nt: TGTGCCAGCAGCTCCAAGGGACAGCTTAATGAAAAACTGTTTTTT

v_call: TRBV18
clone_size: .
j_call: TRBJ2-5
d_call: TRBD1
cdr3_length: 15
cdr3_aa: CASSPGTGRPETQYF
cdr3_nt: TGTGCCAGCTCACCCGGGACAGGGAGGCCAGAGACCCAGTACTTC

v_call: TRBV10-3
clone_size: .
j_call: TRBJ1-2
d_call: TRBD1
cdr3_length: 15
cdr3_aa: CAISDRTGSDYGYTF
cdr3_nt: TGTGCCATCAGTGATAGGACAGGGTCGGACTATGGCTACACCTTC

v_call: TRBV7-6
clone_size: .
j_call: TRBJ2-3
d_call: .
cdr3_length: 17
cdr3_aa: CASSSGGAYSSTDTQYF
cdr3_nt: TGTGCCAGCAGCTCTGGGGGGGCATACTCTAGCACAGATACGCAGTATTTT

v_call: TRBV6-5
clone_size: once
j_call: TRBJ1-4
d_call: .
cdr3_length: 13
cdr3_aa: CASSYVDREKLFF
cdr3_nt: TGTGCCAGCAGTTACGTTGACAGGGAAAAACTGTTTTTT

v_call: TRBV7-9
clone_size: .
j_call: TRBJ2-1
d_call: TRBD2
cdr3_length: 15
cdr3_aa: CASPARRGSYNEQFF
cdr3_nt: TGTGCCAGTCCGGCTAGGCGGGGGTCCTACAATGAGCAGTTCTTC

v_call: TRBV5-4
clone_size: few
j_call: TRBJ2-1
d_call: .
cdr3_length: 17
cdr3_aa: CASSLHRDSGRLNEQFF
cdr3_nt: TGTGCCAGCAGCTTACACCGGGACAGCGGGAGACTCAATGAGCAGTTCTTC

v_call: TRBV18
clone_size: .
j_call: TRBJ2-2
d_call: TRBD1
cdr3_length: 16
cdr3_aa: CASSPRQGTNAGELFF
cdr3_nt: TGTGCCAGCTCACCTAGACAGGGCACGAACGCCGGGGAGCTGTTTTTT

v_call: TRBV29-1
clone_size: .
j_call: TRBJ1-2
d_call: TRBD1
cdr3_length: 12
cdr3_aa: CSVQTGAGGYTF
cdr3_nt: TGCAGCGTACAGACAGGGGCGGGTGGCTACACCTTC

v_call: TRBV2
clone_size: .
j_call: TRBJ1-1
d_call: .
cdr3_length: 15
cdr3_aa: CASSEEGGAGTEAFF
cdr3_nt: TGTGCCAGCAGTGAGGAGGGAGGGGCCGGCACTGAAGCTTTCTTT

v_call: TRBV6-6
clone_size: .
j_call: TRBJ2-7
d_call: .
cdr3_length: 13
cdr3_aa: CASSYVAFYEQYF
cdr3_nt: TGTGCCAGCAGTTACGTGGCATTCTACGAGCAGTACTTC

v_call: TRBV14
clone_size: .
j_call: TRBJ1-4
d_call: .
cdr3_length: 14
cdr3_aa: CASSQDTFRRKLFF
cdr3_nt: TGTGCCAGCAGCCAAGATACGTTCAGGCGAAAACTGTTTTTT

v_call: TRBV11-2
clone_size: few
j_call: TRBJ2-5
d_call: TRBD2
cdr3_length: 15
cdr3_aa: CASSFGSSGSETQYF
cdr3_nt: TGTGCCAGCAGCTTTGGTTCTAGCGGGAGTGAGACCCAGTACTTC

v_call: TRBV29-1
clone_size: .
j_call: TRBJ1-5
d_call: .
cdr3_length: 14
cdr3_aa: CSVAEGTSNQPQHF
cdr3_nt: TGCAGCGTTGCTGAGGGAACTAGCAATCAGCCCCAGCATTTT

v_call: TRBV20-1
clone_size: .
j_call: TRBJ1-2
d_call: TRBD1
cdr3_length: 11
cdr3_aa: CSAPTGSGYTF
cdr3_nt: TGCAGTGCCCCGACAGGGAGTGGCTACACCTTC

v_call: TRBV7-2
clone_size: once
j_call: TRBJ2-7
d_call: TRBD1
cdr3_length: 15
cdr3_aa: CASSSYGTGVSEQYF
cdr3_nt: TGTGCCAGCAGCAGTTACGGGACAGGGGTTTCCGAGCAGTACTTC

v_call: TRBV9
clone_size: .
j_call: TRBJ1-6
d_call: TRBD1
cdr3_length: 13
cdr3_aa: CASSRGQVTPLHF
cdr3_nt: TGTGCCAGCAGCCGGGGACAGGTTACACCCCTCCACTTT

v_call: TRBV5-1
clone_size: .
j_call: TRBJ1-4
d_call: TRBD1
cdr3_length: 14
cdr3_aa: CASRGTATNEKLFF
cdr3_nt: TGCGCCAGCAGGGGGACAGCAACTAATGAAAAACTGTTTTTT

v_call: TRBV5-1
clone_size: once
j_call: TRBJ1-1
d_call: .
cdr3_length: 15
cdr3_aa: CASSLLTAQNTEAFF
cdr3_nt: TGCGCCAGCAGCTTACTGACAGCACAGAACACTGAAGCTTTCTTT

v_call: TRBV4-3
clone_size: .
j_call: TRBJ2-3
d_call: .
cdr3_length: 14
cdr3_aa: CASSRERPTDTQYF
cdr3_nt: TGCGCCAGCAGCCGCGAGCGGCCCACAGATACGCAGTATTTT

v_call: TRBV27
clone_size: .
j_call: TRBJ1-4
d_call: TRBD1
cdr3_length: 17
cdr3_aa: CASSRGDRALLGEKLFF
cdr3_nt: TGTGCCAGCAGTCGGGGGGACAGGGCCTTGTTGGGTGAAAAACTGTTTTTT

v_call: TRBV6-5
clone_size: .
j_call: TRBJ2-7
d_call: .
cdr3_length: 14
cdr3_aa: CASSGTLIPYEQYF
cdr3_nt: TGTGCCAGCTCCGGGACACTAATCCCCTACGAGCAGTACTTC

v_call: TRBV5-1
clone_size: many
j_call: TRBJ2-7
d_call: TRBD1
cdr3_length: 15
cdr3_aa: CASSPRGQATLEQYF
cdr3_nt: TGCGCCAGCAGCCCTCGTGGACAGGCTACTCTCGAGCAGTACTTC

v_call: TRBV2
clone_size: .
j_call: TRBJ1-2
d_call: .
cdr3_length: 10
cdr3_aa: CATSEGRYTF
cdr3_nt: TGTGCCACCTCCGAGGGTCGCTACACCTTC

v_call: TRBV19
clone_size: .
j_call: TRBJ1-5
d_call: TRBD1
cdr3_length: 14
cdr3_aa: CASYKQGSNQPQHF
cdr3_nt: TGTGCCAGTTATAAACAGGGGAGCAATCAGCCCCAGCATTTT

v_call: TRBV4-3
clone_size: .
j_call: TRBJ2-7
d_call: TRBD1
cdr3_length: 15
cdr3_aa: CASSRSPGQHYEQYF
cdr3_nt: TGCGCCAGCAGCCGGTCGCCGGGACAGCACTACGAGCAGTACTTC

v_call: TRBV5-6
clone_size: few
j_call: TRBJ2-7
d_call: .
cdr3_length: 13
cdr3_aa: CASSLNRWIEQYF
cdr3_nt: TGTGCCAGCAGCTTAAACAGGTGGATCGAGCAGTACTTC

v_call: TRBV29-1
clone_size: once
j_call: TRBJ2-7
d_call: .
cdr3_length: 11
cdr3_aa: CSVEVRYEQYF
cdr3_nt: TGCAGCGTTGAAGTCCGGTACGAGCAGTACTTC

v_call: TRBV20-1
clone_size: .
j_call: TRBJ2-3
d_call: TRBD2
cdr3_length: 15
cdr3_aa: CSASSAGEGTDTQYF
cdr3_nt: TGCAGTGCTAGTTCGGCGGGAGAGGGCACAGATACGCAGTATTTT

v_call: TRBV18
clone_size: .
j_call: TRBJ1-1
d_call: TRBD1
cdr3_length: 15
cdr3_aa: CASSPKTGGDTEAFF
cdr3_nt: TGTGCCAGCTCACCAAAAACAGGGGGGGACACTGAAGCTTTCTTT

v_call: TRBV12-2
clone_size: .
j_call: TRBJ2-7
d_call: .
cdr3_length: 16
cdr3_aa: CASRLASGGLASLKYF
cdr3_nt: TGTGCAAGTCGCTTAGCATCGGGGGGACTAGCGAGCCTAAAGTACTTC

v_call: TRBV20-1
clone_size: .
j_call: TRBJ2-7
d_call: .
cdr3_length: 11
cdr3_aa: CSASDSYEQYF
cdr3_nt: TGCAGTGCTAGTGATAGCTACGAGCAGTACTTC

v_call: TRBV24-1
clone_size: .
j_call: TRBJ2-5
d_call: .
cdr3_length: 14
cdr3_aa: CATSDGGGQETQYF
cdr3_nt: TGTGCCACCAGTGATGGGGGCGGCCAAGAGACCCAGTACTTC

v_call: TRBV9
clone_size: .
j_call: TRBJ2-7
d_call: TRBD1
cdr3_length: 15
cdr3_aa: CASSRDPTGVHEQYF
cdr3_nt: TGTGCCAGCAGCAGAGACCCGACAGGGGTCCACGAGCAGTACTTC

v_call: TRBV7-6
clone_size: .
j_call: TRBJ2-1
d_call: .
cdr3_length: 14
cdr3_aa: CASSLYLTYNEQFF
cdr3_nt: TGTGCCAGCAGCTTATACCTAACCTACAATGAGCAGTTCTTC

v_call: TRBV5-1
clone_size: .
j_call: TRBJ2-3
d_call: .
cdr3_length: 15
cdr3_aa: CASSLGSGHTDTQYF
cdr3_nt: TGCGCCAGCAGCCTCGGTAGCGGCCACACAGATACGCAGTATTTT

v_call: TRBV6-1
clone_size: .
j_call: TRBJ2-3
d_call: TRBD1
cdr3_length: 14
cdr3_aa: CASSSGQAADTQYF
cdr3_nt: TGTGCCAGCAGTTCGGGACAGGCGGCAGATACGCAGTATTTT

v_call: TRBV27
clone_size: .
j_call: TRBJ1-2
d_call: .
cdr3_length: 13
cdr3_aa: CASSFRGFYGYTF
cdr3_nt: TGTGCCAGCAGTTTCCGCGGGTTTTATGGCTACACCTTC

v_call: TRBV6-5
clone_size: .
j_call: TRBJ2-7
d_call: .
cdr3_length: 14
cdr3_aa: CASSPDGTRDEQYF
cdr3_nt: TGTGCCAGCAGTCCAGACGGGACTCGAGACGAGCAGTACTTC

v_call: TRBV19
clone_size: .
j_call: TRBJ2-1
d_call: .
cdr3_length: 15
cdr3_aa: CASTPRGTDPNEQFF
cdr3_nt: TGTGCCAGTACCCCACGGGGGACAGACCCCAATGAGCAGTTCTTC

v_call: TRBV19
clone_size: .
j_call: TRBJ2-7
d_call: TRBD1
cdr3_length: 15
cdr3_aa: CASSVPEGAYYEQYF
cdr3_nt: TGTGCCAGTAGTGTACCCGAGGGGGCCTACTACGAGCAGTACTTC

v_call: TRBV12-3/TRBV12-4
clone_size: .
j_call: TRBJ1-2
d_call: .
cdr3_length: 12
cdr3_aa: CASSASNYGYTF
cdr3_nt: TGTGCCAGCAGTGCCAGTAACTATGGCTACACCTTC

v_call: TRBV6-5
clone_size: .
j_call: TRBJ1-2
d_call: .
cdr3_length: 15
cdr3_aa: CATSFPPQGIDGYTF
cdr3_nt: TGTGCCACCTCCTTCCCCCCCCAGGGGATTGATGGCTACACCTTC

v_call: TRBV30
clone_size: .
j_call: TRBJ2-7
d_call: .
cdr3_length: 11
cdr3_aa: CAAQGTYEQYF
cdr3_nt: TGTGCTGCGCAGGGAACCTACGAGCAGTACTTC

v_call: TRBV13
clone_size: .
j_call: TRBJ2-7
d_call: TRBD1
cdr3_length: 14
cdr3_aa: CASSFRQGMGEQYF
cdr3_nt: TGTGCCAGCAGCTTCCGACAGGGGATGGGCGAGCAGTACTTC

v_call: TRBV27
clone_size: .
j_call: TRBJ1-1
d_call: TRBD1
cdr3_length: 15
cdr3_aa: CASSTYRGENTEAFF
cdr3_nt: TGTGCCAGCAGTACCTACAGGGGGGAGAACACTGAAGCTTTCTTT

v_call: TRBV29-1
clone_size: .
j_call: TRBJ2-7
d_call: TRBD2
cdr3_length: 12
cdr3_aa: CSAMAGLSEQYF
cdr3_nt: TGCAGCGCTATGGCGGGACTATCCGAGCAGTACTTC

v_call: TRBV6-1
clone_size: .
j_call: TRBJ2-6
d_call: TRBD1
cdr3_length: 17
cdr3_aa: CASSGLGGQAGANVLTF
cdr3_nt: TGTGCCAGCAGTGGCTTGGGGGGACAGGCTGGGGCCAACGTCCTGACTTTC

v_call: TRBV3-1/TRBV3-2
clone_size: .
j_call: TRBJ2-3
d_call: TRBD1
cdr3_length: 16
cdr3_aa: CASSHRDSPMTDTQYF
cdr3_nt: TGTGCCAGCAGCCACAGGGACAGCCCCATGACAGATACGCAGTATTTT

v_call: TRBV30
clone_size: .
j_call: TRBJ2-7
d_call: TRBD1
cdr3_length: 14
cdr3_aa: CAWSVRQGAWEQYF
cdr3_nt: TGTGCCTGGAGTGTGCGACAGGGGGCGTGGGAGCAGTACTTC